These T cell receptor beta chains were read from a single sample in a study of post-analysis software for immune sequencing data. TCRdb passed the PCR reads through MiXCR, listing each CDR3 protein once. The sample yields roughly 540,000 distinct CDR3 sequences, under 40% seen once. The sample was blood. The receptors originated from a girl aged 2-17 years with multiple sclerosis. The CDR3 runs from the conserved cysteine through the conserved F or W. Fields, in order: D gene, V gene, clone size, J gene, CDR3 DNA, CDR3 protein. D genes are given only for firm matches. Size is stated for part of the rows, as once, few or many counts, or as a class when the clone is expanded.

d_call: NA; v_call: TRBV7-2; clone_size: few; j_call: TRBJ2-7; cdr3_nt: TGTGCCAGCTCAGCTTACTTTCTCTACGAGCAGTACTTC; cdr3_aa: CASSAYFLYEQYF
d_call: NA; v_call: TRBV27; clone_size: NA; j_call: TRBJ1-2; cdr3_nt: TGTGCCAGCAGTTTAAAGGTCCGGGACGCTTCCCTGGGTGGCTACACCTTC; cdr3_aa: CASSLKVRDASLGGYTF
d_call: NA; v_call: TRBV2; clone_size: NA; j_call: TRBJ2-5; cdr3_nt: TGTGCCAGCAGTACCCCGGACGGCAAGCAAATAGAGACCCAGTACTTC; cdr3_aa: CASSTPDGKQIETQYF
d_call: NA; v_call: TRBV5-1; clone_size: NA; j_call: TRBJ2-3; cdr3_nt: TGCGCCAGCAGCTTGGAAGGGAACACAGATACGCAGTATTTT; cdr3_aa: CASSLEGNTDTQYF
d_call: NA; v_call: TRBV20-1; clone_size: NA; j_call: TRBJ1-1; cdr3_nt: TGCAGTGAAGGAGGGACGAACACTGAAGCTTTCTTT; cdr3_aa: CSEGGTNTEAFF
d_call: NA; v_call: TRBV12-3/TRBV12-4; clone_size: NA; j_call: TRBJ2-5; cdr3_nt: TGTGCCAGCAGTTTAGCGGGGATCGAAAGGACCCAGTACTTC; cdr3_aa: CASSLAGIERTQYF
d_call: TRBD2; v_call: TRBV10-3; clone_size: few; j_call: TRBJ2-1; cdr3_nt: TGTGCCATCACCGGGCAGCGGCGGGGGGCCCTCTCCTACAATGAGCAGTTCTTC; cdr3_aa: CAITGQRRGALSYNEQFF
d_call: TRBD2; v_call: TRBV10-3; clone_size: many; j_call: TRBJ2-1; cdr3_nt: TGTGCCATCAGTCCCGGGACTAGGGGTAATGAGCAGTTCTTC; cdr3_aa: CAISPGTRGNEQFF
d_call: NA; v_call: TRBV7-2; clone_size: NA; j_call: TRBJ1-2; cdr3_nt: TGTGCCAGCAGCGTCGACAGGATAAAAGGACCATTCTATGGCTACACCTTC; cdr3_aa: CASSVDRIKGPFYGYTF
d_call: NA; v_call: TRBV15; clone_size: many; j_call: TRBJ2-7; cdr3_nt: TGTGCCACCAGCAGAGATCATGGAGGGACCGAGCAGTACTTC; cdr3_aa: CATSRDHGGTEQYF
d_call: TRBD1; v_call: TRBV10-2; clone_size: many; j_call: TRBJ1-1; cdr3_nt: TGCGCCAGCAGTTTTCCGGGACAGGGGAACACTGAAGCTTTCTTT; cdr3_aa: CASSFPGQGNTEAFF
d_call: TRBD1; v_call: TRBV5-1; clone_size: NA; j_call: TRBJ2-3; cdr3_nt: TGCGCCAGCACACGACAGGGGACGACAGATACGCAGTATTTT; cdr3_aa: CASTRQGTTDTQYF
d_call: TRBD2; v_call: TRBV2; clone_size: NA; j_call: TRBJ2-3; cdr3_nt: TGTGCCAGCAGCCGAAGCGGGGAAGACGATACGCAGTATTTT; cdr3_aa: CASSRSGEDDTQYF
d_call: NA; v_call: TRBV12-3/TRBV12-4; clone_size: few; j_call: TRBJ1-2; cdr3_nt: TGTGCCAGCAGTCCGCAGACGGGCGGCTACACCTTC; cdr3_aa: CASSPQTGGYTF
d_call: TRBD1; v_call: TRBV19; clone_size: NA; j_call: TRBJ1-5; cdr3_nt: TGTGCCAGCGACCGGGACAGCCCGATTTATAGCAATCAGCCCCAGCATTTT; cdr3_aa: CASDRDSPIYSNQPQHF
d_call: TRBD1; v_call: TRBV3-1; clone_size: many; j_call: TRBJ2-5; cdr3_nt: TGTGCCAGCAGTCTAGGGACAGGGGACGAGACCCAGTACTTC; cdr3_aa: CASSLGTGDETQYF
d_call: TRBD2; v_call: TRBV7-3; clone_size: few; j_call: TRBJ2-1; cdr3_nt: TGTGCCAGCAGCTTAATCCCTCTAGGCGGGGGGGCAGATGAGCAGTTCTTC; cdr3_aa: CASSLIPLGGGADEQFF
d_call: TRBD2; v_call: TRBV7-9; clone_size: NA; j_call: TRBJ2-5; cdr3_nt: TGTGCCAGCAGCCCCGCCTTTGGTATTAGCGGGGGCGAAGAGACCCAGTACTTC; cdr3_aa: CASSPAFGISGGEETQYF
d_call: NA; v_call: TRBV20-1; clone_size: NA; j_call: TRBJ2-7; cdr3_nt: TGCAGTGCTTACAATATAGCGGAACTCACCTACGAGCAGTACTTC; cdr3_aa: CSAYNIAELTYEQYF
d_call: NA; v_call: TRBV12-3/TRBV12-4; clone_size: NA; j_call: TRBJ1-2; cdr3_nt: TGTGCCAGCAGCCGACAGGATACTAACTATGGCTACACCTTC; cdr3_aa: CASSRQDTNYGYTF
d_call: NA; v_call: TRBV28; clone_size: NA; j_call: TRBJ2-4; cdr3_nt: TGTGCCTGTAGTTTAAACTCCCTAGCCAAAAACATTCAGTACTTC; cdr3_aa: CACSLNSLAKNIQYF
d_call: TRBD1; v_call: TRBV29-1; clone_size: few; j_call: TRBJ1-2; cdr3_nt: TGCAGCGTTGAAGATCCGGGACAGGCCCTAAGCTACACCTTC; cdr3_aa: CSVEDPGQALSYTF
d_call: TRBD1; v_call: TRBV20-1; clone_size: NA; j_call: TRBJ2-3; cdr3_nt: TGCAGTGCTCAGGGACAGGGGGCAGATACGCAGTATTTT; cdr3_aa: CSAQGQGADTQYF
d_call: NA; v_call: TRBV20-1; clone_size: NA; j_call: TRBJ2-6; cdr3_nt: TGCAGTGCTAGAGATTCCCGACAGGCTGGGGCCAACGTCCTGACTTTC; cdr3_aa: CSARDSRQAGANVLTF
d_call: TRBD1; v_call: TRBV6-1; clone_size: NA; j_call: TRBJ2-7; cdr3_nt: TGTGCCAGCAGCATCAGGACAGGGGCAGTGGGGCAGTACTTC; cdr3_aa: CASSIRTGAVGQYF
d_call: TRBD1; v_call: TRBV20-1; clone_size: few; j_call: TRBJ1-2; cdr3_nt: TGCAGTGCTAGATCCGGACAGGGGAGGGTGTATGGCTACACCTTC; cdr3_aa: CSARSGQGRVYGYTF
d_call: TRBD1; v_call: TRBV28; clone_size: NA; j_call: TRBJ1-3; cdr3_nt: TGTGCCAGCAGTGTACAGGGGGCGCTAGGAAACACCATATATTTT; cdr3_aa: CASSVQGALGNTIYF
d_call: TRBD1; v_call: TRBV9; clone_size: NA; j_call: TRBJ1-2; cdr3_nt: TGTGCCAGCAGCGTAGGAGTAGGGACAGGGAGCCATGGCTACACCTTC; cdr3_aa: CASSVGVGTGSHGYTF
d_call: NA; v_call: TRBV5-1; clone_size: NA; j_call: TRBJ1-1; cdr3_nt: TGCACCAGCAGCTCCACCCCACCTAACACTGAAGCTTTCTTT; cdr3_aa: CTSSSTPPNTEAFF
d_call: NA; v_call: TRBV20-1; clone_size: NA; j_call: TRBJ1-1; cdr3_nt: TGCAGTGCTAGAGATACCCAAATGAACACTGAAGCTTTCTTT; cdr3_aa: CSARDTQMNTEAFF
d_call: NA; v_call: TRBV7-2; clone_size: NA; j_call: TRBJ2-3; cdr3_nt: TGTGCCAGCAGTGGTGCGGTATATACGCAGTATTTT; cdr3_aa: CASSGAVYTQYF
d_call: NA; v_call: TRBV5-1; clone_size: NA; j_call: TRBJ1-2; cdr3_nt: TGCGCCAGCAGGCTTAGCCGGGACTCCCCTTTAAGCTACACCTTC; cdr3_aa: CASRLSRDSPLSYTF
d_call: TRBD1; v_call: TRBV7-9; clone_size: NA; j_call: TRBJ2-7; cdr3_nt: TGTGCCAGCTCTCACCTACGGGACAGGGGGAAGTACGAGCAGTACTTC; cdr3_aa: CASSHLRDRGKYEQYF
d_call: NA; v_call: TRBV5-4; clone_size: once; j_call: TRBJ2-5; cdr3_nt: TGTGCCAGCAGCTTGGTCTCAGGCAACCAAGAGACCCAGTACTTC; cdr3_aa: CASSLVSGNQETQYF
d_call: NA; v_call: TRBV12-3/TRBV12-4; clone_size: NA; j_call: TRBJ1-4; cdr3_nt: TGTGCCAGCCAAGGACAGAGCTATGAAAAACTGTTTTTT; cdr3_aa: CASQGQSYEKLFF
d_call: TRBD2; v_call: TRBV24-1; clone_size: NA; j_call: TRBJ2-7; cdr3_nt: TGTGCCACCGCGGGAGGGCCCGACGAGCAGTACTTC; cdr3_aa: CATAGGPDEQYF
d_call: TRBD1; v_call: TRBV5-1; clone_size: NA; j_call: TRBJ2-3; cdr3_nt: TGCGTCAGCAGCTTGGACAGGGAGGCAGATACGCAGTATTTT; cdr3_aa: CVSSLDREADTQYF
d_call: NA; v_call: TRBV5-1; clone_size: NA; j_call: TRBJ2-1; cdr3_nt: TGCGCCAGCAGCCTAGAAGGTTCAGGGTCGGAGCAGTTCTTC; cdr3_aa: CASSLEGSGSEQFF
d_call: NA; v_call: TRBV7-9; clone_size: NA; j_call: TRBJ2-3; cdr3_nt: TGTGCCAGCAGCTTTCCCCCGGCGGCCACAGATACGCAGTATTTT; cdr3_aa: CASSFPPAATDTQYF
d_call: NA; v_call: TRBV20-1; clone_size: few; j_call: TRBJ2-1; cdr3_nt: TGCAGTGCCAATGGGGGGCAGGGCTCCTACAATGAGCAGTTCTTC; cdr3_aa: CSANGGQGSYNEQFF
d_call: TRBD1; v_call: TRBV5-1; clone_size: NA; j_call: TRBJ2-3; cdr3_nt: TGCGCCAGCAGCCCGTTGGACAGGGGGTCAGATACGCAGTATTTT; cdr3_aa: CASSPLDRGSDTQYF
d_call: TRBD1; v_call: TRBV5-6; clone_size: NA; j_call: TRBJ2-1; cdr3_nt: TGTGCCAGCAGCCCGAAGCGGGCAGGGGGCGAGACCCAGTTCTTC; cdr3_aa: CASSPKRAGGETQFF
d_call: NA; v_call: TRBV5-4; clone_size: NA; j_call: TRBJ2-5; cdr3_nt: TGTGTCAGCAGCTTGGGGGACCCCAACGATAAGACCCAGTACTTC; cdr3_aa: CVSSLGDPNDKTQYF